This T cell receptor beta chain was identified in a study of blood T cell repertoires in COVID-19. Trimming removed 4 bases from V and 4 bases from J, with 21 bases in between. In germline, CDR1 is SGHRS, CDR2 YFSETQ. CDR3 size: 17 residues. Authors' processing steps: Estimation of nucleated cell counts relied on the amplification of reference gene primers. The assay was immunoSEQ multiplex PCR, and TCRdb's table has in-frame clones only and misses some. The D gene and trimming were derived from the DNA, and the V and J assignments and clone size from that table. The sample consists of over 250,000 clones, 85% to 90% of them appearing once.

Material: peripheral blood. J is TRBJ2-1 and V is TRBV5-1; no clear D. This clonotype was sampled from a human donor in a cohort sampled during active COVID-19. CDR3 loop: CASSPGRSKSGYNEQFF. CDR3 bases: TGCGCCAGCAGCCCGGGTCGAAGTAAATCTGGTTACAATGAGCAGTTCTTC.